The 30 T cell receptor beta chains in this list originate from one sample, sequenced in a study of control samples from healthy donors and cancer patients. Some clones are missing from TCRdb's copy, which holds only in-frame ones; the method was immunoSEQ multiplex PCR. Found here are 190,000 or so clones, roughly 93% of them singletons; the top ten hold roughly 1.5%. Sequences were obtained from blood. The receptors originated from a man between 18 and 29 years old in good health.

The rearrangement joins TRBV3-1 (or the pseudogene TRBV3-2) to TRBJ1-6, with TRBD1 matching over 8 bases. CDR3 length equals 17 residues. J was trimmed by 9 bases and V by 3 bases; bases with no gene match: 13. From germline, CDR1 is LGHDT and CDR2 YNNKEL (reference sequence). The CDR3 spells CASSQDSFGTGASPLHF. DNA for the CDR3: TGTGCCAGCAGCCAGGACAGCTTCGGGACAGGAGCTTCACCCCTCCACTTT.

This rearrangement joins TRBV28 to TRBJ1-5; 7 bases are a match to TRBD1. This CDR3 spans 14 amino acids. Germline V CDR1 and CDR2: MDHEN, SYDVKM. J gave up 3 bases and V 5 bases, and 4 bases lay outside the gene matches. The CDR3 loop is CASSITGVNQPQHF. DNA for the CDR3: TGTGCCAGCAGTATTACAGGGGTCAATCAGCCCCAGCATTTT.

Here the CDR3 DNA reads TGCAGCGTTTCTTTTGCTTCCCACGAGCAGTACTTC. Its protein is CSVSFASHEQYF. The genes are TRBV29-1 and TRBJ2-7; no clear D. This CDR3 contains 12 residues. Between the trimmed V and J ends, which lost 5 bases and 5 bases, there was a span of 13 bases. Germline CDR1 and CDR2: SQVTM and ANQGSEA.

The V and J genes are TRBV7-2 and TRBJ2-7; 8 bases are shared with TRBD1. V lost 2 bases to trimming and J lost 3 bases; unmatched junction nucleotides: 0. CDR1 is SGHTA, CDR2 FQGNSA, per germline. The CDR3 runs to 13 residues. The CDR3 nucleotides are TGTGCCAGCAGCTTAACAGGGGGCTACGAGCAGTACTTC. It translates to CASSLTGGYEQYF.

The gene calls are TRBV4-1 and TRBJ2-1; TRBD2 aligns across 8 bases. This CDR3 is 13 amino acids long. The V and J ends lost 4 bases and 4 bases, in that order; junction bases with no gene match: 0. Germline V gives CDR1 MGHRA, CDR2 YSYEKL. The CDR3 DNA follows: TGCGCCAGCAGCCCGGGGGGGTACAATGAGCAGTTCTTC. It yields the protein CASSPGGYNEQFF.

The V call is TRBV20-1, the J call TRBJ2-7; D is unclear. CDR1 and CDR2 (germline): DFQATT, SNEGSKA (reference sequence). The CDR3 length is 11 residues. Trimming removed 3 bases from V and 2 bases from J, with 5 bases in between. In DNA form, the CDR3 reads TGCAGTGCTAGGACAACCTACGAGCAGTACTTC. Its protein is CSARTTYEQYF.

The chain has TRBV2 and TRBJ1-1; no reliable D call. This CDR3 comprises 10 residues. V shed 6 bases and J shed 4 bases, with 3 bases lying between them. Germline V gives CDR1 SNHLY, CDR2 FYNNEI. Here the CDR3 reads CASRTTEAFF. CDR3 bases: TGTGCCAGCAGAACCACTGAAGCTTTCTTT.

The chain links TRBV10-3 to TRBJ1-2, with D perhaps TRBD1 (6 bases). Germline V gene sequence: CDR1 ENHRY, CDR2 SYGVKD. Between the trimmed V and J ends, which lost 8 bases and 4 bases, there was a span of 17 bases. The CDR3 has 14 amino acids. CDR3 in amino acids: CAIGQSPTLYGYTF. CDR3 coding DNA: TGTGCCATCGGACAGAGCCCAACCCTCTATGGCTACACCTTC.

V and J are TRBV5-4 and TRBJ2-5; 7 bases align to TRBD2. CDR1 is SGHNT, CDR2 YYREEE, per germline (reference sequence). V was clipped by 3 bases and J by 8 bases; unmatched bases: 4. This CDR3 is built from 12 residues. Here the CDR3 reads CASSSRLATQYF. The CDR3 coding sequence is TGTGCCAGCAGCTCGAGACTAGCAACCCAGTACTTC. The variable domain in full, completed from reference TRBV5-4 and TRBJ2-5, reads ETGVTQSPTHLIKTRGQQVTLRCSSQSGHNTVSWYQQALGQGPQFIFQYYREEENGRGNFPPRFSGLQFPNYSSELNVNALELDDSALYLCASSSRLATQYFGPGTRLLVL.

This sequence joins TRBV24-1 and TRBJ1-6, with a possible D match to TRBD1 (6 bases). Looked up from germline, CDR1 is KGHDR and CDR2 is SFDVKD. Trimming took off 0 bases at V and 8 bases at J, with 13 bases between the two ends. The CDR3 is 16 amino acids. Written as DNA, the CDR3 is TGTGCCACCAGTGATTTGAACAGGGAACGGGATTCACCCCTCCACTTT. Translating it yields CATSDLNRERDSPLHF.

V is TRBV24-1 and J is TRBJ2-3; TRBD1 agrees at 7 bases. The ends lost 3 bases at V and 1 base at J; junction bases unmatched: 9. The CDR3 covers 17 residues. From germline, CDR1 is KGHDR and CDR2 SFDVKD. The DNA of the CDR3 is TGTGCCACCAGTGATGAAGACAGGGCCGAGGGCACAGATACGCAGTATTTT. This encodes CATSDEDRAEGTDTQYF.

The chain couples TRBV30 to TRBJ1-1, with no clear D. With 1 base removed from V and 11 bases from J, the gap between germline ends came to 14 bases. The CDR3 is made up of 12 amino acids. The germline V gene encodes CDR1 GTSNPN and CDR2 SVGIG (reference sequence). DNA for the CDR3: TGTGCCTGGAGTGGACTCCTAACACGGGCTTTCTTT. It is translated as CAWSGLLTRAFF. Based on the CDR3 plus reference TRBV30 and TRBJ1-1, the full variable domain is SQTIHQWPATLVQPVGSPLSLECTVEGTSNPNLYWYRQAAGRGLQLLFYSVGIGQISSEVPQNLSASRPQDRQFILSSKKLLLSDSGFYLCAWSGLLTRAFFGQGTRLTVV.

The CDR3 region is CASSGLAGGETQYF. The CDR3 DNA reads TGTGCCAGCAGCGGACTAGCGGGGGGGGAGACCCAGTACTTC. J is TRBJ2-5 and V is TRBV2; 15 bases match TRBD2. V lost 6 bases, J lost 5 bases, and 1 base stayed unmatched. Per the germline V gene, CDR1 is SNHLY and CDR2 is FYNNEI. CDR3 length: 14 amino acids.

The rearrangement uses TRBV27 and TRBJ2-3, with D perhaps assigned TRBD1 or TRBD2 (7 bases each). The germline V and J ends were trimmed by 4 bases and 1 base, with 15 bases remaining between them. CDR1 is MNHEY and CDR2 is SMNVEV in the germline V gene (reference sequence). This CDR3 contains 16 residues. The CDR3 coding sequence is TGTGCCAGCAGTTCAACCAGGGGGGGCGGCACAGATACGCAGTATTTT. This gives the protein CASSSTRGGGTDTQYF.

The CDR3 DNA is TGTGCCAGCAGTTTCCCCGGGACGGGCGAGCAGTACTTC. Translating it yields CASSFPGTGEQYF. The chain employs TRBV28 and TRBJ2-7; D could derive from TRBD1 or TRBD2 (5 bases each). This CDR3 is 13 amino acids long. Germline V CDR1 and CDR2: MDHEN, SYDVKM. V lost 3 bases and J lost 6, with 12 bases in between.

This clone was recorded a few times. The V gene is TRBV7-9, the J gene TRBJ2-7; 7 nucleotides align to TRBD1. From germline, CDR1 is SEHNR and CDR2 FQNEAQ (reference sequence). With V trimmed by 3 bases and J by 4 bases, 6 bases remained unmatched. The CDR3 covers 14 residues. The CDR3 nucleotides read TGTGCCAGCAGCTTTGACAGGGACGTTTACGAGCAGTACTTC. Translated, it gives CASSFDRDVYEQYF. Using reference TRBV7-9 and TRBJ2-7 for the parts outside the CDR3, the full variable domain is DTGVSQNPRHKITKRGQNVTFRCDPISEHNRLYWYRQTLGQGPEFLTYFQNEAQLEKSRLLSDRFSAERPKGSFSTLEIQRTEQGDSAMYLCASSFDRDVYEQYFGPGTRLTVT.

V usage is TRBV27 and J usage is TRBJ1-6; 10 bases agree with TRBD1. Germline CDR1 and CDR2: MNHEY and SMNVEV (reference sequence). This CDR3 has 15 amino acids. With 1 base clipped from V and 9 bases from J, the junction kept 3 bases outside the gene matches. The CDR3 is CASSLLDRGFSPLHF. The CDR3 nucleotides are TGTGCCAGCAGTTTATTGGACAGGGGGTTTTCACCCCTCCACTTT.

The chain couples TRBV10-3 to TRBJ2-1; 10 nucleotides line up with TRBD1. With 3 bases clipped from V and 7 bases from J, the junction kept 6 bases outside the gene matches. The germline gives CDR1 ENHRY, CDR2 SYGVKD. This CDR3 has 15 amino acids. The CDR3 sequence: CAISDPGQGPNEQFF. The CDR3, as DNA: TGTGCCATCAGTGATCCGGGACAGGGGCCTAATGAGCAGTTCTTC.

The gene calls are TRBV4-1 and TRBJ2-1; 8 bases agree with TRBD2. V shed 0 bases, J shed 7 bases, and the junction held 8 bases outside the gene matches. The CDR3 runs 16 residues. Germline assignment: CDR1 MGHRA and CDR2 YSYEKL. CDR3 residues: CASSQEAGVRRNEQFF. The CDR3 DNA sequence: TGCGCCAGCAGCCAAGAAGCGGGGGTAAGGAGGAATGAGCAGTTCTTC.

The CDR3 nucleotides are TGTGCCAGCAGCTCTGTTGGACAGGGGAATGAAAAACTGTTTTTT. Protein sequence: CASSSVGQGNEKLFF. The chain is built from TRBV7-8 and TRBJ1-4; 9 nucleotides line up with TRBD1. V was clipped by 4 bases and J by 5 bases; unmatched bases: 5. CDR3 length equals 15 residues. Germline V gene lookup returns CDR1 SGHVS and CDR2 FQNEAQ.

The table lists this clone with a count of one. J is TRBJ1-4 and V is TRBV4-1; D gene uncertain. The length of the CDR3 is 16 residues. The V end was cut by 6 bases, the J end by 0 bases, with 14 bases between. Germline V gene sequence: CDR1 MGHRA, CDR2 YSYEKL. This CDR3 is CASSLNPIATNEKLFF. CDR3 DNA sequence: TGCGCCAGCAGTCTCAATCCCATTGCAACTAATGAAAAACTGTTTTTT.

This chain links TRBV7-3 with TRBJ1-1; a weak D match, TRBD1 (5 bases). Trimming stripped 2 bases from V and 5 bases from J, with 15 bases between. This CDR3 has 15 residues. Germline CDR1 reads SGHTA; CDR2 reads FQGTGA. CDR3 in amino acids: CASSLRGKGRTEAFF. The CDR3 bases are TGTGCCAGCAGCTTACGCGGAAAGGGGAGGACTGAAGCTTTCTTT.

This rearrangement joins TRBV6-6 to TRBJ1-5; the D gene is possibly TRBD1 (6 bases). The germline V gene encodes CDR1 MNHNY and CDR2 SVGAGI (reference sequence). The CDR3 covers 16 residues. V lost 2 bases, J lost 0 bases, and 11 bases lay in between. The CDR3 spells CASSYGPGVSNQPQHF. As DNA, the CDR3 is TGTGCCAGCAGTTACGGACCAGGGGTTAGCAATCAGCCCCAGCATTTT.

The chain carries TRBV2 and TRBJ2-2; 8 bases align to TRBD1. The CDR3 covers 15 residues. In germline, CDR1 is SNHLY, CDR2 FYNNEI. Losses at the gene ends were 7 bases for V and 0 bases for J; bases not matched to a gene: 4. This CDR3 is CASKGQATNTGELFF. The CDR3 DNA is TGTGCCAGCAAGGGACAGGCCACGAACACCGGGGAGCTGTTTTTT.

CDR3 DNA: TGCGCCAGCAGCCAAGGACCCCACTCTGGAGGGAACACTGAAGCTTTCTTT. This translates into CASSQGPHSGGNTEAFF. The chain uses TRBV4-1 and TRBJ1-1, with D unresolved. This CDR3 has 17 residues. V was cut by 1 base and J by 1 base, with 16 bases left in between. Germline V gene data show CDR1 as MGHRA and CDR2 as YSYEKL.

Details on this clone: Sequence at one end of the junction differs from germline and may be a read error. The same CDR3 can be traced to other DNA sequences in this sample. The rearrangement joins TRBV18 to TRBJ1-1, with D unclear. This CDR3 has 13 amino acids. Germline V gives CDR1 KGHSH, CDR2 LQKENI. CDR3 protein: CASSPPGSTEAFF. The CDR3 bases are TGCGCCAGCTCACCCCCAGGTAGCACTGAAGCTTTCTTT.

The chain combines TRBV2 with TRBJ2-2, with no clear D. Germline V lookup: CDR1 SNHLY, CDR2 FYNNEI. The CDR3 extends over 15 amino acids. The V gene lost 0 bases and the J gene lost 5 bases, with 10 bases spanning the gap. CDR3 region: CASSEASGGTGELFF. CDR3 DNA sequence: TGTGCCAGCAGTGAAGCATCGGGTGGTACCGGGGAGCTGTTTTTT.

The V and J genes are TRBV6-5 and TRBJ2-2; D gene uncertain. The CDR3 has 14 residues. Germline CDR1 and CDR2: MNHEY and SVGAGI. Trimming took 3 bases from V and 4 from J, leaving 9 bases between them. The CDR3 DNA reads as TGTGCCAGCAGTTATAGGGTTGGCACCGGGGAGCTGTTTTTT. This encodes CASSYRVGTGELFF.

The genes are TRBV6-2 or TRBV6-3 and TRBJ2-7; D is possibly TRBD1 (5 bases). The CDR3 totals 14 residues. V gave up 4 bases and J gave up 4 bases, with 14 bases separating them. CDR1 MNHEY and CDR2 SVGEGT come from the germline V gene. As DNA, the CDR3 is TGTGCCAGCAGTTCCCTGGACACAACTTACGAGCAGTACTTC. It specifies CASSSLDTTYEQYF.

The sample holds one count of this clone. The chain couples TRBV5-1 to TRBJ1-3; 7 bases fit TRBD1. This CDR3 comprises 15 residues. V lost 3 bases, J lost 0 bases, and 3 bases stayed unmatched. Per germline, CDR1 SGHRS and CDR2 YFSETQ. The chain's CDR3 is CASSSTGYSGNTIYF. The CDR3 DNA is TGCGCCAGCAGCTCGACAGGGTACTCTGGAAACACCATATATTTT.